This passage covers 24 T cell receptor beta chains from one sample sequenced in a study of T-cell memory formation after mild COVID-19. A single record per CDR3 protein comes from TCRdb applying MiXCR to the 5' RACE reads. The sample lists some 600,000 distinct CDR3 sequences, around 15% occurring once. The material sequenced was PBMCs or a T cell subset sorted from them (not recorded which). These receptors were collected from an adult woman who had mild COVID-19 (a few samples of this study predate the infection). Cell type and time point are not known.

On this clonotype itself: This could be a read error, since a much larger clone is one nucleotide away. The chain has TRBV7-9 and TRBJ2-1; D ambiguous. The CDR3 runs 11 residues. Germline CDR1 SEHNR, CDR2 FQNEAQ (reference sequence). V was pared by 3 bases and J by 6 bases, with 3 bases between. Here the CDR3 reads CASSFINEQFF. The CDR3 region has the DNA TGTGCCAGCAGCTTCATCAATGAGCAGTTCTTC.

V usage is TRBV27 and J usage is TRBJ1-2, with 9 bases aligning to TRBD1. CDR1 and CDR2 (germline): MNHEY, SMNVEV (reference sequence). The ends lost 3 bases at V and 6 bases at J; junction bases unmatched: 2. This CDR3 region has 13 residues. CDR3 bases: TGTGCCAGCAGTTTCCGGGACAGGGATGGCTACACCTTC. This translates into CASSFRDRDGYTF.

This clonotype was picked up a small number of times. V and J are TRBV10-3 and TRBJ2-6, with TRBD1 matching over 9 bases. The V gene's germline CDR1 is ENHRY and CDR2 SYGVKD. After removal of 0 bases from V and 2 bases from J, the junction contained 5 bases not matched to a gene. This CDR3 is 18 amino acids long. The CDR3 sequence: CAISESRTGAAGANVLTF. CDR3 coding DNA: TGTGCCATCAGTGAGTCCCGGACAGGGGCGGCTGGGGCCAACGTCCTGACTTTC.

This clonotype was observed a few times. The chain combines TRBV12-3 or TRBV12-4 with TRBJ2-1, with D uncertain. The V end lost 6 bases, the J end lost 6 bases, and 6 bases lay between the germline ends. This CDR3 is built from 11 residues. CDR3 nucleotides: TGTGCCAGCAGCCAGACCAATGAGCAGTTCTTC. It translates to CASSQTNEQFF.

The chain uses TRBV15 and TRBJ2-3; TRBD2 matches at 7 bases. The CDR3 consists of 15 residues. V dropped 2 bases and J dropped 0; count of bases not matched to a gene: 2. Per the germline V gene, CDR1 is LNHNV and CDR2 is YYDKDF (reference sequence). The CDR3 region is CATSRSGGSTDTQYF. The CDR3 nucleotides read TGTGCCACCAGCAGATCCGGGGGGAGCACAGATACGCAGTATTTT.

The rearrangement links TRBV18 to TRBJ1-1; TRBD1 might be the D (5 bases). The V gene's germline CDR1 is KGHSH and CDR2 LQKENI. The CDR3 has 12 residues. V was cut by 6 bases and J by 10 bases, with 15 bases left in between. CDR3 loop: CASSPTQGGAFF. The CDR3 DNA reads as TGTGCCAGCTCCCCTACCCAGGGAGGAGCTTTCTTT.

This clonotype came up many times. V usage is TRBV4-1 and J usage is TRBJ2-2; no firm D call. V lost 1 base and J 4 bases, leaving 10 bases between the germline ends. Germline CDR1 and CDR2: MGHRA and YSYEKL. The CDR3 has 15 residues. The CDR3 DNA is TGCGCCAGCAGCCAAGTGGAGCTTATCACCGGGGAGCTGTTTTTT. Protein sequence: CASSQVELITGELFF.

In this sample, this clonotype turned up a few times. This CDR3 is CASGLRGGEETQYF. Here the CDR3 DNA reads TGTGCCAGTGGACTCAGGGGGGGGGAAGAGACCCAGTACTTC. The chain joins TRBV12-3 or TRBV12-4 to TRBJ2-5; D assignment may be TRBD1 or TRBD2 (7 bases each). There are 14 residues in the CDR3. Trimming cost V 9 bases and J 3 bases, with 17 bases left between them.

This clonotype was detected once. CDR3 loop: CASSDLLTESNYGYTF. The CDR3 nucleotides are TGTGCCAGCAGTGACCTCCTCACGGAGTCTAACTATGGCTACACCTTC. V gene TRBV6-1 combines with J gene TRBJ1-2; D is uncertain. Trimming left V 3 bases short and J 0 bases short, with 14 bases between. Germline V lookup: CDR1 MNHNS, CDR2 SASEGT. The CDR3 has 16 amino acids.

The gene calls are TRBV5-6 and TRBJ2-5, with 8 positions matching TRBD1. This CDR3 region has 15 residues. Germline CDR1 reads SGHDT; CDR2 reads YYEEEE. Losses at the gene ends were 3 bases for V and 0 bases for J; bases not matched to a gene: 4. CDR3 nucleotides: TGTGCCAGCAGCTGGGGGACAGGCGACCAAGAGACCCAGTACTTC. Its translation is CASSWGTGDQETQYF.

This chain connects TRBV27 to TRBJ2-7, with 10 bases lining up with TRBD2. The CDR3 has 13 residues. Per germline, CDR1 MNHEY and CDR2 SMNVEV (reference sequence). After removal of 7 bases from V and 6 bases from J, the junction contained 6 bases not matched to a gene. CDR3 nucleotides: TGTGCCAGCAAGGCTAGCGGGAGCGGCGAGCAGTACTTC. Its translation: CASKASGSGEQYF.

This rearrangement joins TRBV7-9 to TRBJ1-2; the D is unclear. V gave up 4 bases and J gave up 2 bases, with 14 bases separating them. Germline V lookup: CDR1 SEHNR, CDR2 FQNEAQ (reference sequence). The CDR3 length is 15 residues. Here the CDR3 DNA reads TGTGCCAGCAGCTCCGCTTGGACGGTGAACTATGGCTACACCTTC. Its protein is CASSSAWTVNYGYTF.

In this sample, this clonotype turned up a few times. CDR3 sequence (DNA): TGCAGTGCTAGAGATGGGGACTCTGGGGCCAACGTCCTGACTTTC. Protein sequence: CSARDGDSGANVLTF. The chain uses TRBV20-1 and TRBJ2-6; D is undetermined. This CDR3 has 15 amino acids. The V gene lost 0 bases and the J gene lost 0 bases, with 6 bases spanning the gap. Germline lookup yields CDR1 DFQATT and CDR2 SNEGSKA (reference sequence).

This clonotype was counted at least ten times. J is TRBJ1-2 and V is TRBV27, with a possible D match to TRBD1 (6 bases). CDR3 length: 16 amino acids. Germline assignment: CDR1 MNHEY and CDR2 SMNVEV (reference sequence). The V gene lost 6 bases and the J gene lost 5 bases, with 22 bases spanning the gap. CDR3 amino acids: CASRLLPLTGIYGYTF. CDR3 in DNA: TGTGCCAGCAGGCTCCTCCCGTTGACAGGAATATATGGCTACACCTTC.

In its sample, this clonotype was seen a few times. V and J are TRBV27 and TRBJ1-2; maybe TRBD1 (5 bases). Germline CDR1 reads MNHEY; CDR2 reads SMNVEV (reference sequence). The CDR3 sequence is 14 residues long. Trimming took off 5 bases at V and 2 bases at J, with 12 bases between the two ends. Here the CDR3 DNA reads TGTGCCAGCAGTGCCCCGGGGGGGAACTATGGCTACACCTTC. Protein product: CASSAPGGNYGYTF.

The DNA for the CDR3 is TGTGCCAGCAGCGTAGATTACAGGGGCTCCTACGAGCAGTACTTC. It codes for CASSVDYRGSYEQYF. This chain connects TRBV9 to TRBJ2-7; 7 bases are a match to TRBD1. This CDR3 region has 15 residues. Trimming cost V 0 bases and J 0 bases; bases outside gene matches: 3. The V gene's germline CDR1 is SGDLS and CDR2 YYNGEE.

This clonotype was observed many times. The chain links TRBV12-3 or TRBV12-4 to TRBJ2-6, with no clear D. The CDR3 totals 15 residues. V shed 6 bases and J shed 0 bases, with 9 bases lying between them. CDR3 coding DNA: TGTGCCAGCAGCAAGAGGAGCTCTGGGGCCAACGTCCTGACTTTC. As protein: CASSKRSSGANVLTF.

J is TRBJ1-1 and V is TRBV10-3; 8 nucleotides line up with TRBD1. CDR3 size: 18 residues. Germline V lookup: CDR1 ENHRY, CDR2 SYGVKD. V was clipped by 2 bases and J by 5 bases; unmatched bases: 16. The DNA for the CDR3 is TGTGCCATCAGTGAGGCCCTCAAGCAGGGGGCGACACGGACTGAAGCTTTCTTT. Its protein product is CAISEALKQGATRTEAFF.

This clonotype was found once. The rearrangement links TRBV6-5 to TRBJ2-7; tentative D call: TRBD2 (6 bases). Trimming removed 0 bases from V and 1 base from J, with 13 bases in between. The V gene's germline CDR1 is MNHEY and CDR2 SVGAGI. The CDR3 is 16 amino acids. The CDR3 reads CASSYSIAVGSYEQYF. For the CDR3, the DNA is TGTGCCAGCAGTTACTCGATAGCGGTGGGGTCCTACGAGCAGTACTTC.

The CDR3 reads CASSRTIGTEAFF. CDR3 nucleotides: TGTGCCAGCAGCAGGACAATCGGCACTGAAGCTTTCTTT. The chain links TRBV5-4 to TRBJ1-1; D possibly corresponds to TRBD1 (5 bases). Germline CDR1 is SGHNT and CDR2 is YYREEE (reference sequence). V lost 4 bases and J lost 4, with 11 bases in between. This CDR3 has 13 residues.

The chain links TRBV2 to TRBJ2-5; 8 bases align to TRBD2. Trimming cost V 6 bases and J 9 bases; bases outside gene matches: 9. In germline, CDR1 is SNHLY, CDR2 FYNNEI. This CDR3 has 13 residues. CDR3 residues: CASRTSGSGAQYF. The CDR3 nucleotides read TGTGCCAGCAGAACTAGCGGTAGCGGGGCCCAGTACTTC.

The V and J genes are TRBV5-1 and TRBJ2-1; 7 positions match TRBD2. The CDR3 sequence is 16 residues long. The germline V gene has CDR1 SGHRS and CDR2 YFSETQ. The V and J ends lost 3 bases and 5 bases, in that order; junction bases with no gene match: 11. In nucleotides, the CDR3 is TGCGCCAGCAGCTCGACTAGCCCCCTTAGCCACAATGAGCAGTTCTTC. This gives the protein CASSSTSPLSHNEQFF.

This chain joins TRBV5-5 and TRBJ1-1; D may be TRBD1 (5 bases). The CDR3 runs to 14 residues. Germline-derived CDR1 and CDR2 are SGHKS and YYEKEE (reference sequence). The ends were cut back, 0 bases at V and 5 bases at J, with 11 bases in the middle. The CDR3 coding sequence is TGTGCCAGCAGCTTGGATCCCGGGGGGACTGAAGCTTTCTTT. The encoded protein is CASSLDPGGTEAFF.

The rearrangement uses TRBV2 and TRBJ2-1, with 13 bases fitting TRBD2. Germline-derived CDR1 and CDR2 are SNHLY and FYNNEI. The V segment lost 11 bases and the J segment 4 bases; nucleotides outside the gene matches: 5. The CDR3 is made up of 14 amino acids. The CDR3 nucleotides are TGTGCCGGGACACTAGCGGGAGGGTACAATGAGCAGTTCTTC. This gives the protein CAGTLAGGYNEQFF.